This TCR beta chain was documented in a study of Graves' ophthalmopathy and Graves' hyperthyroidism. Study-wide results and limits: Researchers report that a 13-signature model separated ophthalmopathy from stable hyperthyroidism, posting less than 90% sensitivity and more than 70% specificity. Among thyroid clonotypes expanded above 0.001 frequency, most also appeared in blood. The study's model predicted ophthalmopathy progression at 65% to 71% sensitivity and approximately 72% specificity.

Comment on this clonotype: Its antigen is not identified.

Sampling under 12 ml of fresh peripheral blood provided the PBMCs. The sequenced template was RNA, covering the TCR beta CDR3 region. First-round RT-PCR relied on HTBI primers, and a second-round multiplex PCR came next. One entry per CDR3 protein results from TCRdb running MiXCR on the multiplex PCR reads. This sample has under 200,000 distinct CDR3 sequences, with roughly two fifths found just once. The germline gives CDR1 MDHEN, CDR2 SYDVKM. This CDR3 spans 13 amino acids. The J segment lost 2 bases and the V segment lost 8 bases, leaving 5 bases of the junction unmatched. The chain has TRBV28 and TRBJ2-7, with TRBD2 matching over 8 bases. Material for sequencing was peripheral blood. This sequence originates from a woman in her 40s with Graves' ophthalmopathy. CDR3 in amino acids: CASQTSGTYEQYF. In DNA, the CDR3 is TGTGCCAGCCAAACTAGCGGAACCTACGAGCAGTACTTC.